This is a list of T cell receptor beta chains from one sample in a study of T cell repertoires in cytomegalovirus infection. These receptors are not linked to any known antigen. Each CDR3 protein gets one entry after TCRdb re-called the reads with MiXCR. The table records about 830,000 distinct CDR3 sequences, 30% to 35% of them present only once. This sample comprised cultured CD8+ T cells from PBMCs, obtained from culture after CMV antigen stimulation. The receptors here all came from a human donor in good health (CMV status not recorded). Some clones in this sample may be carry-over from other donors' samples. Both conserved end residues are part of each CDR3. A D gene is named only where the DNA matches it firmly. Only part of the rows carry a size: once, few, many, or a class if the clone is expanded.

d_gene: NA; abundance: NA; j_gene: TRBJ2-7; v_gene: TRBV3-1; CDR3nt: TGTGCCAGCAGCCAACCGGGAAGCGAGCAGTACTTC; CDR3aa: CASSQPGSEQYF
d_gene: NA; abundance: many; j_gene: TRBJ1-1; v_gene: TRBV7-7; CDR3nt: TGTGCTAGCAGCCTAGAACTGACAGCCACTGAAGCTTTCTTT; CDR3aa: CASSLELTATEAFF
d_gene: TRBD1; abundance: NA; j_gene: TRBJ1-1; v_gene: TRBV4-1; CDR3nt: TGCGCCAGCAGCCAAGGCGGGACAGGGCGCACTGAAGCTTTCTTT; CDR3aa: CASSQGGTGRTEAFF
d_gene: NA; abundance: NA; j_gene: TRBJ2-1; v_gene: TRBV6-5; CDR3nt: TGTGCCAGCAGTTACTCTAGTTGGAATGAGCAGTTCTTC; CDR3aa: CASSYSSWNEQFF
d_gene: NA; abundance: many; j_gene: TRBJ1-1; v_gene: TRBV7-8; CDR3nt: TGTGCCAGCAGCATGACAGAGAACACTGAAGCTTTCTTT; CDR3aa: CASSMTENTEAFF
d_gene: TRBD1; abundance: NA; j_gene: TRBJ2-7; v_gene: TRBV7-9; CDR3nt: TGTGCCAGCAGCCAGACGACAGGGGGGGACGAGCAGTACTTC; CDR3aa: CASSQTTGGDEQYF
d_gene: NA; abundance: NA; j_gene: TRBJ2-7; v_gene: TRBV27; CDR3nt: TGTGCCAGCAGATCTGAGACAGGTTACTACGAGCAGTACTTC; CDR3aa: CASRSETGYYEQYF
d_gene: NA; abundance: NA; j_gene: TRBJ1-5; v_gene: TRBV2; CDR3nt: TGTGCCAGCAGCGGTTCGGCAGGGATCATCAATCAGCCCCAGCATTTT; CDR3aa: CASSGSAGIINQPQHF
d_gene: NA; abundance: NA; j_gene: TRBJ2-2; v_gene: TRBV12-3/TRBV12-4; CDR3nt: TGTGCCAACAAAATAGGGGGGCTTGGAGGACCGAACACCGGGGAGCTGTTTTTT; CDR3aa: CANKIGGLGGPNTGELFF
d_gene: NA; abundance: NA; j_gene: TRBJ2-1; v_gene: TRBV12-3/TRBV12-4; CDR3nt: TGTGCCAGCAGACTGCAATCCGAAGAAAACCACTACAATGAGCAGTTCTTC; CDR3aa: CASRLQSEENHYNEQFF
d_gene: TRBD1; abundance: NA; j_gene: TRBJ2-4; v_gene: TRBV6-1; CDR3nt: TGTGCCAGCACCTCGGGACAGTTAAACATTCAGTACTTC; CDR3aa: CASTSGQLNIQYF
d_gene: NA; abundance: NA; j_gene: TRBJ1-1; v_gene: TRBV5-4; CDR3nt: TGTGCCAGCAGCATTAACATTGGGACATGGGTTGAAGCTTTCTTT; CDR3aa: CASSINIGTWVEAFF
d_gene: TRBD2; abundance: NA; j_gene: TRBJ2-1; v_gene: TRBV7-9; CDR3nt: TGTGCCTTAGAACCGGGACTAGCGGGGGTGGATGAGCAGTTCTTC; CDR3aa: CALEPGLAGVDEQFF
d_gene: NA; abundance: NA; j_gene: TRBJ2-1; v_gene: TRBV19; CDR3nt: TGTGCCAGTAGTATAGCACACCATATCTACAATGAGCAGTTCTTC; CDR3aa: CASSIAHHIYNEQFF
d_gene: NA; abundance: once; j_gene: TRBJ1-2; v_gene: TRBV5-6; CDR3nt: TGTGCCAGCGCAAGCCGGACGACCAAAAAACGTGTCTACACCTTC; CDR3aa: CASASRTTKKRVYTF
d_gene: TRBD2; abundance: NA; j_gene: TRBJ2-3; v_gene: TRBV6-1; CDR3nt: TGTGCCAGCAGTGAAACTAGCGGGGGCTGGACAGATACGCAGTATTTT; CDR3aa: CASSETSGGWTDTQYF
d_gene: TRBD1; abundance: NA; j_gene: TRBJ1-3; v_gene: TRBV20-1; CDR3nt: TGCAGTGCTACACAACAGGGGGCGCCTGGAAACACCATATATTTT; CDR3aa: CSATQQGAPGNTIYF
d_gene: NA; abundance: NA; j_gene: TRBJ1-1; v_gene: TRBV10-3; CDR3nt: TGTGCCATCAGTGAGGGAATACAGGGATGGAACACTGAAGCTTTCTTT; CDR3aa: CAISEGIQGWNTEAFF
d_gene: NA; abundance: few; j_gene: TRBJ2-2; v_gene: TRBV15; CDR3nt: TGTGCCACCAGCAGAGATCGCGGGACCGCGAACACCGGGGAGCTGTTTTTT; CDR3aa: CATSRDRGTANTGELFF
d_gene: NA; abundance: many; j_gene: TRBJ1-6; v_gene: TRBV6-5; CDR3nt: TGTGCCAGCAGTCCGGGACCGCCCTATAATTCACCCCTCCACTTT; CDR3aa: CASSPGPPYNSPLHF
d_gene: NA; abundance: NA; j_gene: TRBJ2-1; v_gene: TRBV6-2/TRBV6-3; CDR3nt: TGTGCCAGCACCCTAGCCCGCTACAATGGGCAGTTCTTC; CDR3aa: CASTLARYNGQFF
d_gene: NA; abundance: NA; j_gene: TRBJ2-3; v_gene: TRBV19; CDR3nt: TGTGCCAGTAGCCCCGATCACAGGGTCCGCACAGATACGCAGTATTTT; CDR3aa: CASSPDHRVRTDTQYF
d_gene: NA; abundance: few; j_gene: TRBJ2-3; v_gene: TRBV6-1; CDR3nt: TGTGCCAGCAGTGGGTCGGTGTCTAGCACAGATACGCAGTATTTT; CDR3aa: CASSGSVSSTDTQYF
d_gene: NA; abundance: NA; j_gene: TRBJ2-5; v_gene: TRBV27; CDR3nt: TGTGCCAGCAGTTTATCGAGGGAACTGGAAGAGACCCAGTACTTC; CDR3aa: CASSLSRELEETQYF
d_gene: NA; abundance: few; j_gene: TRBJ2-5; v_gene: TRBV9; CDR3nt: TGTGCCAGCAGCGCTGGGGACGGGTCGGAGACCCAGTACTTC; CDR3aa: CASSAGDGSETQYF
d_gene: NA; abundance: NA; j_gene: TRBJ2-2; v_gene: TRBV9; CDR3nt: TGTGCCAGCAGCGTTTCCCGGGGGAACACCGGGGAGCTGTTTTTT; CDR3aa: CASSVSRGNTGELFF
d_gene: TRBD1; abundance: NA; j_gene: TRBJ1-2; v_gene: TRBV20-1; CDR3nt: TGCAGTGCTAGTCCGGGACAGGGAGGACCTAACTATGGCTACACCTTC; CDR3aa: CSASPGQGGPNYGYTF
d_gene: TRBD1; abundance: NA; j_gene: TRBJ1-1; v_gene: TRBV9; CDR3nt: TGTGCCAGCAGCGATATCAGAGGACAGGGGAACACTGAAGCTTTCTTT; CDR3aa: CASSDIRGQGNTEAFF
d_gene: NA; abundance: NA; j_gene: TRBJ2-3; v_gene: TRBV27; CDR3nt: TGTGCCAGCAGTTTCGGGGGTCGGGCAGATACGCAGTATTTT; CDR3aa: CASSFGGRADTQYF
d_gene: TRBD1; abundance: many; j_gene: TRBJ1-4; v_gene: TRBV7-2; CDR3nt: TGTGCCAGCAGCTTGTTCCGGGGCCGGGACAGGAGCGAAAAACTGTTTTTT; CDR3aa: CASSLFRGRDRSEKLFF
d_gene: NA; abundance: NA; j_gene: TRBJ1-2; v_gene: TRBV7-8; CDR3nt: TGTGCCAGCAGCTTAGCAACAGGAAGATCTGGCTACACCTTC; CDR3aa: CASSLATGRSGYTF
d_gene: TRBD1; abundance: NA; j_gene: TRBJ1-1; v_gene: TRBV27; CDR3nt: TGTGCCAGCATTCTAACAGGGGGAGCGAACACTGAAGCTTTCTTT; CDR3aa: CASILTGGANTEAFF
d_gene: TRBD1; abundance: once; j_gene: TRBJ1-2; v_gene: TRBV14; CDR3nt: TGTGCCAGCAGCCACGACAGGGGGCGAAACTATGGCTACACCTTC; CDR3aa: CASSHDRGRNYGYTF
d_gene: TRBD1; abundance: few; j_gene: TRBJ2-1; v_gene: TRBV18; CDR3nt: TGTGCCAGCTCACCACCGGACAGGGAACCCTACAATGAGCAGTTCTTC; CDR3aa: CASSPPDREPYNEQFF
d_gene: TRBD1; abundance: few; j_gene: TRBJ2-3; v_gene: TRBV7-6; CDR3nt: TGTGCCAGCAGGAATACAGGGGGTCAAGGCACAGATACGCAGTATTTT; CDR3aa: CASRNTGGQGTDTQYF
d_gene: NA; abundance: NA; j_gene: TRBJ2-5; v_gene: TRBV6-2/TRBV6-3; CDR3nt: TGTGCCAGCAGCCCCGGTGGGGTCGAAGAGACCCAGTACTTC; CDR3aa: CASSPGGVEETQYF
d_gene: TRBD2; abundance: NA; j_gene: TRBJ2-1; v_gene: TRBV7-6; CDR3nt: TGTGCCAGCAGCCTTCCTTACCGACTAGCGGGGGGGCCGGGCAATGAGCAGTTCTTC; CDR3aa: CASSLPYRLAGGPGNEQFF
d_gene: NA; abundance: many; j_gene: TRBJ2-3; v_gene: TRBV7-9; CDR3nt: TGTGCCAGCAGCTTAGAGGAGGGGACAGATACGCAGTATTTT; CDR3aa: CASSLEEGTDTQYF
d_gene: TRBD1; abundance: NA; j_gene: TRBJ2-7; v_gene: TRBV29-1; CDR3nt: TGCAGCGTAACGGGACAGGGAGGGTCCTACGAGCAGTACTTC; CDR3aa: CSVTGQGGSYEQYF
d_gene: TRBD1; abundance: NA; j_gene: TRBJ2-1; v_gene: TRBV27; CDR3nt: TGTGCCAGTGCCGGGACAGGGACTTACAATGAGCAGTTCTTC; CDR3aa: CASAGTGTYNEQFF
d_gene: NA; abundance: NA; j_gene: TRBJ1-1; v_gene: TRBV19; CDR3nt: TGTGCCAGTAGTATAGTTAGGGAACTCATGAACACTGAAGCTTTCTTT; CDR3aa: CASSIVRELMNTEAFF
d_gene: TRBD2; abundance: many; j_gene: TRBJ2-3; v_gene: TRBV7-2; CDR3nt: TGTGCCAGCAGCGAGGGGTATGAGCGGGGTACAGATACGCAGTATTTT; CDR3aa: CASSEGYERGTDTQYF
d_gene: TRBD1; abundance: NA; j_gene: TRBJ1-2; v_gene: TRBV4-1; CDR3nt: TGCGCCAGCAGCCAACCAGGACAGGGGGGTGATGGCTACACCTTC; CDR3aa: CASSQPGQGGDGYTF
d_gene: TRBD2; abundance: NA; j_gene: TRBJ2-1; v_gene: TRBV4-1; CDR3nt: TGCGCCAGCAGCCAAAGCCCGGGACTAGCGGGGGACAATGAGCAGTTCTTC; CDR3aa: CASSQSPGLAGDNEQFF
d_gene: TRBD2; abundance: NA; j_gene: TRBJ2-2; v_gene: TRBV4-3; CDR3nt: TGCGCCAGCACTAGCGGGCCGAACACCGGGGAGCTGTTTTTT; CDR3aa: CASTSGPNTGELFF
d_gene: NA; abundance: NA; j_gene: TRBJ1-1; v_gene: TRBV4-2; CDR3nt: TGTGCCAGCAGCCAAGGGGACCACAGGGAAATGAACACTGAAGCTTTCTTT; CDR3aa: CASSQGDHREMNTEAFF
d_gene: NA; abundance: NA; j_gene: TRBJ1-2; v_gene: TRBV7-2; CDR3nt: TGTGCCAGCAGCTTAGCCAGGGTTTACTATGGCTACACCTTC; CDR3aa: CASSLARVYYGYTF
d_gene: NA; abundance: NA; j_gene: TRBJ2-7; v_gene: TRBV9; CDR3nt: TGTGCCAGCAGCGTAGTCCCTAGCCCCAACTACGAGCAGTACTTC; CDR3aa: CASSVVPSPNYEQYF
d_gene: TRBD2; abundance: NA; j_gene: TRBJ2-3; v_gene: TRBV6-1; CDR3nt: TGTGCCAGGAGTTACGTGGCGGGGGGTTCCACAGATACGCAGTATTTT; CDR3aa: CARSYVAGGSTDTQYF
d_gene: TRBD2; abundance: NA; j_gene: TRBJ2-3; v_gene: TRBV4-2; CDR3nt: TGTGCCAGCAGCCAAGATCAGCTAGCGGGGGGAGGGGAAGATACGCAGTATTTT; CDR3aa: CASSQDQLAGGGEDTQYF